The 25 T cell receptor beta chains reported below all come from one sample, sequenced in a study of blood T cell repertoires in COVID-19. Only in-frame clones appear in the TCRdb table, and some are missing; sequencing was by immunoSEQ multiplex PCR. The sample holds over 300,000 clones, 75% to 90% seen once. Specimen: PBMCs or T cells enriched from blood (not recorded which). These receptors came from a woman aged 35 to 49 who had recovered from COVID-19.

The CDR3 DNA follows: TGTGCCACCAGTGACCGCGACCCAGCCGGGGAGACCCAGTACTTC. It yields the protein CATSDRDPAGETQYF. The chain joins TRBV24-1 to TRBJ2-5; unclear D gene. CDR1 is KGHDR and CDR2 is SFDVKD in the germline V gene. The CDR3 sequence is 15 residues long. The V end lost 4 bases, the J end lost 5 bases, and 16 bases lay between the germline ends.

The chain joins TRBV6-5 to TRBJ1-3; maybe TRBD1 (6 bases). V shed 6 bases and J shed 5 bases, with 17 bases lying between them. CDR3 size: 15 residues. The germline CDR1 and CDR2 sequences are MNHEY and SVGAGI. For the CDR3, the DNA is TGTGCCAGCAGCTTCGCACAGGGAACGAGAAACACCATATATTTT. This gives the protein CASSFAQGTRNTIYF.

This clone appeared a single time. The chain has TRBV15 and TRBJ2-5; 13 bases fit TRBD2. Per the germline V gene, CDR1 is LNHNV and CDR2 is YYDKDF (reference sequence). The CDR3 runs to 17 residues. With V trimmed by 1 base and J by 2 bases, 4 bases remained unmatched. CDR3 protein: CATSRGGTSGEQETQYF. In nucleotides, the CDR3 is TGTGCCACCAGCAGAGGAGGGACTAGCGGGGAACAAGAGACCCAGTACTTC.

V is TRBV7-2 and J is TRBJ2-3; the match to TRBD2 covers 10 bases. The CDR3 length is 18 residues. Trimming cost V 2 bases and J 2 bases; bases outside gene matches: 10. Per germline, CDR1 SGHTA and CDR2 FQGNSA. The CDR3, as DNA: TGTGCCAGCAGCTTACAGGTGGCTAGCGGGGGCCTCACAGATACGCAGTATTTT. Its translation is CASSLQVASGGLTDTQYF.

The chain joins TRBV19 to TRBJ2-7; 10 positions agree with TRBD1. The CDR3 contains 15 residues. The V gene's germline CDR1 is LNHDA and CDR2 SQIVND (reference sequence). J gave up 3 bases and V 3 bases, and 5 bases lay outside the gene matches. The CDR3 DNA is TGTGCCAGTAGTATGAGGACAGGGGGGAGCTACGAGCAGTACTTC. Translated: CASSMRTGGSYEQYF.

The rearrangement joins TRBV27 to TRBJ2-1; D perhaps matches TRBD2 (6 bases). With 5 bases removed from V and 1 base from J, the gap between germline ends came to 12 bases. The CDR3 sequence is 15 residues long. The germline V gene encodes CDR1 MNHEY and CDR2 SMNVEV (reference sequence). In DNA form, the CDR3 reads TGTGCCAGCAGTCCTAGACTAGGATCCTACAATGAGCAGTTCTTC. Translation gives CASSPRLGSYNEQFF.

V is TRBV7-9 and J is TRBJ2-7; TRBD1 is a possible D gene (5 bases). Germline CDR1 SEHNR, CDR2 FQNEAQ (reference sequence). V was trimmed by 5 bases and J by 3 bases, leaving 14 bases between them. CDR3 size: 14 residues. CDR3 amino acids: CASSETGPGYEQYF. The CDR3, as DNA: TGTGCCAGCAGCGAAACAGGACCGGGCTACGAGCAGTACTTC.

This CDR3 is CASSEPGTMTGEQYF. Written as DNA, the CDR3 is TGTGCCAGCAGTGAACCCGGGACTATGACTGGTGAGCAGTACTTC. The V gene is TRBV25-1, the J gene TRBJ2-7, with 7 nucleotides matching TRBD2. J gave up 7 bases and V 2 bases, and 11 bases lay outside the gene matches. The CDR3 length is 15 residues. In germline, CDR1 is MGHDK, CDR2 SYGVNS.

The gene calls are TRBV10-3 and TRBJ2-2, with D possibly being TRBD1 (5 bases). The CDR3 is 15 residues long. Trimming shortened V by 5 bases and J by 0 bases, and 10 bases separated the two germline ends. The germline V gene encodes CDR1 ENHRY and CDR2 SYGVKD. CDR3 region: CAISNGHTNTGELFF. In DNA form, the CDR3 reads TGTGCCATCAGTAACGGACATACGAACACCGGGGAGCTGTTTTTT.

This chain joins TRBV10-1 and TRBJ2-7; D is unclear. The CDR3 has 13 residues. CDR1 is WNHNN, CDR2 SYGVQD, per germline (reference sequence). V was clipped by 2 bases and J by 8 bases, with 13 bases between them. The CDR3 DNA reads TGCGCCAGCAGTGAGGCGTCCGAAAGTAAGCAGTACTTC. It translates to CASSEASESKQYF.

The rearrangement joins TRBV6-2 or TRBV6-3 to TRBJ2-2, with 7 bases fitting TRBD2. Germline V gene sequence: CDR1 MNHEY, CDR2 SVGEGT. V lost 6 bases to trimming and J lost 3 bases; unmatched junction nucleotides: 10. The length of the CDR3 is 16 residues. The CDR3 is CASSLPLAEYTGELFF. CDR3 bases: TGTGCCAGCAGCCTCCCTCTAGCGGAGTACACCGGGGAGCTGTTTTTT.

J is TRBJ2-3 and V is TRBV28, with 7 bases aligning to TRBD1. With V trimmed by 1 base and J by 5 bases, 9 bases remained unmatched. Looked up from germline, CDR1 is MDHEN and CDR2 is SYDVKM. The CDR3 covers 16 residues. The CDR3 DNA is TGTGCCAGCAGTTTATTAAGGACAGGTATCGAAGATACGCAGTATTTT. This encodes CASSLLRTGIEDTQYF.

The table lists this clone with a count of one. The chain couples TRBV9 to TRBJ2-1, with 9 bases identical to TRBD1. CDR1 and CDR2 (germline): SGDLS, YYNGEE. V was pared by 4 bases and J by 5 bases, with 7 bases of the junction left unmatched. This CDR3 has 15 residues. CDR3: CASSKGTGKDNEQFF. The CDR3, as DNA: TGTGCCAGCAGCAAGGGGACAGGGAAGGACAATGAGCAGTTCTTC.

This sequence joins TRBV5-6 and TRBJ1-4, with TRBD1 as a possible D gene (5 bases). Germline CDR1 reads SGHDT; CDR2 reads YYEEEE. The CDR3 extends over 15 amino acids. Trimming removed 4 bases at V and 3 bases at J, with 13 bases between. The DNA of the CDR3 is TGTGCCAGCAGCCCCCGAACGGGGGCTAATGAAAAACTGTTTTTT. Protein: CASSPRTGANEKLFF.

The CDR3 DNA sequence: TGTGCCAGCAGCAAAGGGAGACCCGGGAGGGTAGCCGGGGAGCTGTTTTTT. Translating it yields CASSKGRPGRVAGELFF. The rearrangement links TRBV21-1 to TRBJ2-2; the table's D call TRBD2 went unverified against the DNA. TRBV21-1 is a documented pseudogene. The CDR3 is made up of 17 amino acids.

This chain joins TRBV10-1 and TRBJ2-1, with a weak D call TRBD2 (5 bases). From germline, CDR1 is WNHNN and CDR2 SYGVQD (reference sequence). Trimming cost V 4 bases and J 4 bases, with 20 bases left between them. This CDR3 spans 17 amino acids. As DNA, the CDR3 is TGCGCCAGCAGTGGGACGAGGGCTCCCAGAAATTACAATGAGCAGTTCTTC. This encodes CASSGTRAPRNYNEQFF.

This clone was observed a few times. V and J are TRBV5-1 and TRBJ1-2, with a possible D match to TRBD1 (6 bases). V lost 0 bases to trimming and J lost 4 bases, with 13 bases between them. Germline CDR1 is SGHRS and CDR2 is YFSETQ. This CDR3 is 15 amino acids long. CDR3 DNA: TGCGCCAGCAGCTTGGACACGGGACAAGCCTATGGCTACACCTTC. Its translation: CASSLDTGQAYGYTF.

The chain is built from TRBV25-1 and TRBJ2-1; TRBD2 agrees at 7 bases. V shed 8 bases, J shed 7 bases, and the junction held 20 bases outside the gene matches. The CDR3 runs to 17 residues. CDR1 is MGHDK and CDR2 is SYGVNS in the germline V gene. The CDR3 sequence is CASGTSRGSGLWNEQFF. The CDR3 coding sequence is TGTGCCAGCGGCACCTCTAGAGGTAGCGGGCTTTGGAATGAGCAGTTCTTC.

For the CDR3, the DNA is TGTGCCAGCGCTCTCCGGGCCAGGGGACCCTACGAGCAGTACTTC. The encoded protein is CASALRARGPYEQYF. J is TRBJ2-7 and V is TRBV28; TRBD1 might be the D (6 bases). V lost 8 bases to trimming and J lost 2 bases, with 19 bases between them. CDR1 is MDHEN, CDR2 SYDVKM, per germline. The CDR3 covers 15 residues.

The chain recombines TRBV4-1 with TRBJ2-4; D might be TRBD2 (5 bases). Deletions cut 3 bases from V and 6 bases from J, with 12 bases between. CDR1 is MGHRA, CDR2 YSYEKL, per germline. The CDR3 loop spans 14 amino acids. The CDR3 DNA reads TGCGCCAGCAGCCAGGGCGGGTTGGGAAACATTCAGTACTTC. Protein sequence: CASSQGGLGNIQYF.

V is TRBV5-4 and J is TRBJ2-6; tentative D call: TRBD2 (6 bases). V was trimmed by 2 bases and J by 3 bases, leaving 9 bases between them. Germline CDR1 reads SGHNT; CDR2 reads YYREEE (reference sequence). This CDR3 spans 15 amino acids. The CDR3 nucleotides are TGTGCCAGCAGCTTACGGGGGATTGGGGCCAACGTCCTGACTTTC. Translation: CASSLRGIGANVLTF.

V and J are TRBV9 and TRBJ1-2; the match to TRBD1 covers 8 bases. The CDR3 spans 15 residues. Germline loops: CDR1 SGDLS, CDR2 YYNGEE. Trimming cost V 0 bases and J 6 bases; bases outside gene matches: 7. The CDR3 region has the DNA TGTGCCAGCAGCGTAGGGGGACAGGAAATAAATGGCTACACCTTC. It codes for CASSVGGQEINGYTF.

The chain joins TRBV5-6 to TRBJ2-6; D possibly corresponds to TRBD2 (5 bases). Deletions cut 1 base from V and 0 bases from J, with 11 bases between. Germline CDR1 SGHDT, CDR2 YYEEEE. The CDR3 loop spans 17 amino acids. CDR3 nucleotides: TGTGCCAGCAGCTTGCGAGGGCTCCACTCTGGGGCCAACGTCCTGACTTTC. This codes for CASSLRGLHSGANVLTF.

The rearrangement uses TRBV27 and TRBJ1-4; D not certain. The CDR3 consists of 15 residues. Between the trimmed V and J ends, which lost 2 bases and 0 bases, there was a span of 7 bases. In germline, CDR1 is MNHEY, CDR2 SMNVEV (reference sequence). The CDR3 coding sequence is TGTGCCAGCAGTTTAGAGGGTGCAACTAATGAAAAACTGTTTTTT. This codes for CASSLEGATNEKLFF.

This clone has only a few counts. This chain uses TRBV24-1 with TRBJ2-6; D gene uncertain. The CDR3 runs to 16 residues. Per the germline V gene, CDR1 is KGHDR and CDR2 is SFDVKD. The V end lost 4 bases, the J end lost 4 bases, and 13 bases lay between the germline ends. The CDR3 reads CATSEALDSGANVLTF. Written as DNA, the CDR3 is TGTGCCACCAGTGAAGCCCTTGATTCAGGGGCCAACGTCCTGACTTTC.